This T cell receptor beta chain was observed in a study of CD8+ T cells in alopecia areata. Study as a whole: The study gave tofacitinib for 6 to 18 months, then 6 months off drug. For treated patients, severity scores reflected the percentage of scalp area affected. Whole-study findings and limits: With tofacitinib ongoing, many expanded lesional clones persisted in both scalp and blood.

Treatment meaning: oral pan-JAK inhibitor, 5-10 mg twice daily. Germline loops: CDR1 SQVTM, CDR2 ANQGSEA. V trimming: 6 bases; J trimming: 2 bases; junction bases outside the gene matches: 8. The CDR3 sequence is 14 residues long. This clone was detected only once. Its antigen is still unknown. RNA, once extracted, was reverse transcribed into cDNA for use as the sequencing template. The data were produced by immunoSEQ multiplex PCR, yet TCRdb's version contains in-frame clones alone and is incomplete. This sample yields about 42,000 clones, of which under 70% are seen a single time; about 21% belongs to the top ten.

The material was CD8+ T cells sorted from blood, obtained at week 4, from a patient treated with tofacitinib. This chain uses TRBV29-1 with TRBJ2-7; TRBD1 matches at 9 bases. The TCR comes from a human donor with alopecia areata. The CDR3 DNA reads as TGCAGCGTGATGACGGGACAGGGCGCCTACGAGCAGTACTTC. It is translated as CSVMTGQGAYEQYF.